This T cell receptor (beta chain) is drawn from a study of blood T cell repertoires in COVID-19. Germline V gives CDR1 LGHNA, CDR2 YNFKEQ. The CDR3 covers 15 residues. V dropped 5 bases and J dropped 3; count of bases not matched to a gene: 7. Repertoires were generated with immunoSEQ multiplex PCR, while TCRdb's copy carries only in-frame clones and drops some. The table includes over 300,000 clones, under 90% detected once. In assigning cohorts, the study relied on participant-reported clinical history. Cohort 3 recovery required two negative PCRs, clearance, or symptom resolution. The clonotype comes from a woman between 18 and 29 years old who had recovered from COVID-19. The chain is built from TRBV4-2 and TRBJ1-1; TRBD1 agrees at 9 bases. Input material: PBMCs or T cells enriched from blood (not recorded which). CDR3 nucleotides: TGTGCCAGCAGCGAATCGGACAGGGGAGACACTGAAGCTTTCTTT. Translating gives CASSESDRGDTEAFF.